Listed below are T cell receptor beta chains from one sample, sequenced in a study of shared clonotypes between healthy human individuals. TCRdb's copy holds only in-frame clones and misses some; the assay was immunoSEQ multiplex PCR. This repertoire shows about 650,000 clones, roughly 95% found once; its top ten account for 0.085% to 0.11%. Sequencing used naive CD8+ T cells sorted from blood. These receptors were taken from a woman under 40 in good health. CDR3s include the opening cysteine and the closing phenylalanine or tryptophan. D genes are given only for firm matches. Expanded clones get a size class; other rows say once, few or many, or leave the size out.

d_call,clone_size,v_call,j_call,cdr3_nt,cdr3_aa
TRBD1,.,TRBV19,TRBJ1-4,TGTGCCAGTAGTATGGAACAGGGGGCCACTAATGAAAAACTGTTTTTT,CASSMEQGATNEKLFF
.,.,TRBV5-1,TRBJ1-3,TGCGCCAGCAGCTTGGCCGGGACAAGAAATGGAAACACCATATATTTT,CASSLAGTRNGNTIYF
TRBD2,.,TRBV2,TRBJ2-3,TGTGCCAGCAGATTGCTAGCGGGAGAGATGACAGATACGCAGTATTTT,CASRLLAGEMTDTQYF
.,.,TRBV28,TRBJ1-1,TGTGCCAGCAGTTCTCAGGGTGTGAACACTGAAGCTTTCTTT,CASSSQGVNTEAFF
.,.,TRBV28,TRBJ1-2,TGTGCCAGCAGTTTAGTGTCAGGGAGCTATGGCTACACCTTC,CASSLVSGSYGYTF
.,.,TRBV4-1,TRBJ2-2,TGCGCCAGCAGCCGCGGGGATTACGGCGCCGGGGAGCTGTTTTTT,CASSRGDYGAGELFF
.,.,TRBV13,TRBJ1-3,TGTGCCAGCAGCTTCCTAGGGGCAGTGGGAAACACCATATATTTT,CASSFLGAVGNTIYF
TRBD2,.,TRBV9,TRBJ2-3,TGTGCCAGCAGCGGGACTAGTTCCCAACGGTTGAGCCCAGATACGCAGTATTTT,CASSGTSSQRLSPDTQYF
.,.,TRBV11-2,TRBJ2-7,TGTGCCAGCAGCTCTCGGGACGGATCCTACGAGCAGTACTTC,CASSSRDGSYEQYF
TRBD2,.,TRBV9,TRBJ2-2,TGTGCCAGCAGCGTTGGAGGCGGGAGTGGGGGGGAGCTGTTTTTT,CASSVGGGSGGELFF
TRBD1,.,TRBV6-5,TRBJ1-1,TGTGCCAGCAGAACCCGGGACAGGCTGAACACTGAAGCTTTCTTT,CASRTRDRLNTEAFF
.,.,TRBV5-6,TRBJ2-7,TGTGCCAGCAGCTTGACGGACGACGGCTACGAGCAGTACTTC,CASSLTDDGYEQYF
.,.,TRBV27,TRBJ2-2,TGTGCCAGCAGTTTTGTTGGTTCCGGGGAGCTGTTTTTT,CASSFVGSGELFF
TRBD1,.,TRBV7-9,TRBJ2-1,TGTGCCAGCCAACAGGGGCCATACTACAATGAGCAGTTCTTC,CASQQGPYYNEQFF
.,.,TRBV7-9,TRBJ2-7,TGTGCCAGCAGCTTCGAGAGTACCTACGAGCAGTACTTC,CASSFESTYEQYF
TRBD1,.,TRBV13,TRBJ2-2,TGTGCCAGCAGCTGGGGACAGTCCACCGGGGAGCTGTTTTTT,CASSWGQSTGELFF
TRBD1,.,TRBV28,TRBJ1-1,TGTGCCAGCAGTTTAGGGACAGCGAACACTGAAGCTTTCTTT,CASSLGTANTEAFF
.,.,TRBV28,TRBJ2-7,TGTGCCAGCATCCCGGGGTGGGGTCAGGCCAAATACGAGCAGTACTTC,CASIPGWGQAKYEQYF
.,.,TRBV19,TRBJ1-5,TGTGCCAGTAGTACGACAGAGAACCAGCCCCAGCATTTT,CASSTTENQPQHF
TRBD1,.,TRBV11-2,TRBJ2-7,TGTGCCAGCAGCTATGACAGGGGAAGGTACGAGCAGTACTTC,CASSYDRGRYEQYF
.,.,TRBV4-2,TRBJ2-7,TGTGCCAGCAGCCATTTCGGACGTTCGAACGAGCAGTACTTC,CASSHFGRSNEQYF
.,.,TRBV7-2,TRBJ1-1,TGTGCCAGCAGCTGGAGTTTTTCGGGCACTGAAGCTTTCTTT,CASSWSFSGTEAFF
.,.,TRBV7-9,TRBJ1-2,TGTGCCAGCAGCTTCTCGGGGTTTGATGTATCGGATGGCTACACCTTC,CASSFSGFDVSDGYTF
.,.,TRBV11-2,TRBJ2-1,TGTGCCAGCAGCCCAAGTGTGAATGAGCAGTTCTTC,CASSPSVNEQFF
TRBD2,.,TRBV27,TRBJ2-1,TGTGCCAGCAGTTCGAGGACTAGCGCATACAATGAGCAGTTCTTC,CASSSRTSAYNEQFF
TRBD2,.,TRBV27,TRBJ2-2,TGTGCCAGCAGGGGACTATACACCGGGGAGCTGTTTTTT,CASRGLYTGELFF
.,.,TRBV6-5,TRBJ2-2,TGTGCCAGCAGTTTCGGCCAGAACACCGGGGAGCTGTTTTTT,CASSFGQNTGELFF
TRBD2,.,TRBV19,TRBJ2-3,TGTGCCAGTGCTCGGCGGGAGCAGGGCACAGATACGCAGTATTTT,CASARREQGTDTQYF
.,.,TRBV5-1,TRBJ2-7,TGCGCCAGCAGCTTGACTGGGTCCTACGAGCAGTACTTC,CASSLTGSYEQYF
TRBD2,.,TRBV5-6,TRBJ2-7,TGTGCCAGCAGCTCCCAAACTGGCGGGAGGTTTCCCCACGAGCAGTACTTC,CASSSQTGGRFPHEQYF
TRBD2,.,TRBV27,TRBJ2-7,TGTGCCAGCAGACCAGGGACTAGCGGTTCCTACGAGCAGTACTTC,CASRPGTSGSYEQYF
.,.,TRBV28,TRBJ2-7,TGTGCCAGCAGTTTTTTGGGATACGAGCAGTACTTC,CASSFLGYEQYF
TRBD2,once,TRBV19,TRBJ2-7,TGTGCCAGTAGTCCCGAAGGGGAGGGTTGGTTTTCCTACGAGCAGTACTTC,CASSPEGEGWFSYEQYF
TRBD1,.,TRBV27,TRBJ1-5,TGTGCCAGCAGTTTGTATTCAGGGGGCCTCCATCAGCCCCAGCATTTT,CASSLYSGGLHQPQHF
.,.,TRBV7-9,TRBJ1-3,TGTGCCAGCAGTCCAAGCCTGGACACCCGAAACACCATATATTTT,CASSPSLDTRNTIYF
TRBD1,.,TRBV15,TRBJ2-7,TGTGCCACCAGCAGAAAAGACAGGGGATACGAGCAGTACTTC,CATSRKDRGYEQYF
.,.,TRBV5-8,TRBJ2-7,TGTGCCAGCAGCCAAGAGGGACTGGGGCGCTACGAGCAGTACTTC,CASSQEGLGRYEQYF
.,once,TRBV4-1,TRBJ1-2,TGCGCCAGCAGCCAAGTTCGGGATGGCTACACCTTC,CASSQVRDGYTF
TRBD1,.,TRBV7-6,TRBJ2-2,TGTGCCAGCAGCTTGGGGGGACAGGGGGCTTCGGGCACCGGGGAGCTGTTTTTT,CASSLGGQGASGTGELFF
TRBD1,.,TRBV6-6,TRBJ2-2,TGTGCCAGCAGTTCTCTGGACAGGGGGGGCACCGGGGAGCTGTTTTTT,CASSSLDRGGTGELFF
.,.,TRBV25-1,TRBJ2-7,TGTGCCAGCAGTGATATTGGGGTTTACGAGCAGTACTTC,CASSDIGVYEQYF
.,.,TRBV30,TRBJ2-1,TGTGCCGGATCGACTCCCCAAGGCGAGCAGTTCTTC,CAGSTPQGEQFF
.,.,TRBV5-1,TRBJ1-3,TGCGCCAGCTCGTCAGGTATCTCTGGAAACACCATATATTTT,CASSSGISGNTIYF
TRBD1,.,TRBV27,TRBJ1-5,TGTGCCAGCAGTCCAATGACCCCGACAGGGTTACAGCCCCAGCATTTT,CASSPMTPTGLQPQHF
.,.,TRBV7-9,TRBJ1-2,TGTGCCAGCAGCTTAGTTGGGGAGGCCTATGGCTACACCTTC,CASSLVGEAYGYTF
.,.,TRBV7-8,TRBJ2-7,TGTGCCAGCAGCTCACCCGATGAGGGTTTCTACGAGCAGTACTTC,CASSSPDEGFYEQYF
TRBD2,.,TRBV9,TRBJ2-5,TGTGCCAGCAGCCGGACTAGCAGGCAAGAGACCCAGTACTTC,CASSRTSRQETQYF
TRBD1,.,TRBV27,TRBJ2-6,TGTGCCAGTTCATCGGTCAGGGGGCATGGGGCCAACGTCCTGACTTTC,CASSSVRGHGANVLTF
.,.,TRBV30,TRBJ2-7,TGTGCCTGGAGTGTACTCGGAGCCACCTACGAGCAGTACTTC,CAWSVLGATYEQYF
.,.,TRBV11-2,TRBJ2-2,TGTGCCAGTACCCAGGGATCGAACACCGGGGAGCTGTTTTTT,CASTQGSNTGELFF
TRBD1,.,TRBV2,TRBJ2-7,TGTGCCAGCACCCCTCGGGACAGGGGCTACTACGAGCAGTACTTC,CASTPRDRGYYEQYF
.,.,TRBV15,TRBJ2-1,TGTGCCACCAGCCTAGATCGGAGCTCCTACAATGAGCAGTTCTTC,CATSLDRSSYNEQFF
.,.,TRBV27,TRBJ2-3,TGTGCCAGCAGTTTAGTGGTTGGGGGAGATACGCAGTATTTT,CASSLVVGGDTQYF
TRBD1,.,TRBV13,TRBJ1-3,TGTGCCAGCAGCGAGGGACAGGGGGCCGGAAACACCATATATTTT,CASSEGQGAGNTIYF
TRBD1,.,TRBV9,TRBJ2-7,TGTGCCAGCAGTGTGTCCCGGGACAGGGTTTTTTCCGAGCAGTACTTC,CASSVSRDRVFSEQYF
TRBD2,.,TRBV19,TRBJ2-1,TGTGCCAGTAGTTATGGTAGCGGGGGGTATGAGCAGTTCTTC,CASSYGSGGYEQFF
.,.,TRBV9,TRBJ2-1,TGTGCCAGCAGCGTCAGTGGGGATCCCCGGGGAGGTGAGCAGTTCTTC,CASSVSGDPRGGEQFF
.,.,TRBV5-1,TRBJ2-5,TGCGCCAGCAGCCCGGCCCGAGGGGTACAAGAGACCCAGTACTTC,CASSPARGVQETQYF
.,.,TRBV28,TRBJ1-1,TGTGCCAGCATTGGGCAGATGAACACTGAAGCTTTCTTT,CASIGQMNTEAFF
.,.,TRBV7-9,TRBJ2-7,TGTGCCAGCAGCTTAGTATCAGGGGGGTACGAGCAGTACTTC,CASSLVSGGYEQYF